Detailed here is one TCR beta chain. The data originate from a study of cytomegalovirus exposure and HLA in healthy donors. In germline, CDR1 is MNHNS, CDR2 SASEGT. The CDR3 length is 14 residues. J was trimmed by 7 bases and V by 7 bases; bases with no gene match: 13. PCR employed 60 Vbeta and 13 Jbeta primers. Produced via immunoSEQ multiplex PCR; TCRdb's table is partial and in-frame only. Here the sample spans about 170,000 clones, roughly 80% being singletons. Source material: PBMCs. The chain carries TRBV6-1 and TRBJ2-7, with 7 bases aligning to TRBD1. This TCR derives from a man in his thirties or forties in good health and CMV-seropositive. The DNA of the CDR3 is TGTGCCAGCATCCCGAGACCTTGGACAGGAGAGCAGTACTTC. Residues: CASIPRPWTGEQYF.